Listed below are T cell receptor beta chains from one sample, sequenced in a study of blood T cell repertoires in COVID-19. Assay: immunoSEQ multiplex PCR; the TCRdb copy retains only in-frame clones and omits some. The sample holds around 330,000 clones, 85% to 90% seen once. Sequenced sample: peripheral blood. These receptors all come from a woman in her forties or fifties with active or convalescent COVID-19. The CDR3 runs from the conserved cysteine through the conserved F or W. The order of the fields is V gene, J gene, CDR3 protein.

V: TRBV29-1; J: TRBJ2-5; CDR3: CSVELAGDQAETQYF
V: TRBV27; J: TRBJ1-1; CDR3: CASSSGNTEAFF
V: TRBV30; J: TRBJ1-2; CDR3: CAWSVSTRTVGGYTF
V: TRBV5-4; J: TRBJ2-7; CDR3: CASSSGQYEQYF
V: TRBV5-4; J: TRBJ2-7; CDR3: CASSQNRDKPSYEQYF
V: TRBV19; J: TRBJ1-2; CDR3: CASSLTRSGALRGYTF
V: TRBV4-1; J: TRBJ2-1; CDR3: CASSEIGRRSYNEQFF
V: TRBV6-6; J: TRBJ1-4; CDR3: CASSPGQGRGEKLFF
V: TRBV7-3; J: TRBJ2-3; CDR3: CASSSSGGAADTQYF
V: TRBV4-1; J: TRBJ1-2; CDR3: CASSGVGSLYGYTF
V: TRBV5-4; J: TRBJ1-2; CDR3: CASSLGVRSGGFNYGYTF
V: TRBV7-3; J: TRBJ2-1; CDR3: CASSSLAGGRNEQFF
V: TRBV5-1; J: TRBJ1-6; CDR3: CASSWGTSSSYNSPLHF